This entry lists 28 T cell receptor beta chains sequenced from one sample in a study of control samples from healthy donors and cancer patients. The protocol was immunoSEQ multiplex PCR, while the TCRdb copy is restricted to in-frame clones and leaves out a portion. The sample lists more than 100,000 clones, around nine tenths occurring once. Sample: PBMCs. These receptors all stem from a man over 45 with head and neck cancer.

This chain links TRBV5-4 with TRBJ2-7; D unresolved. The CDR3 is 14 residues long. The V end was cut by 2 bases, the J end by 2 bases, with 11 bases between. Germline lookup yields CDR1 SGHNT and CDR2 YYREEE (reference sequence). CDR3 sequence: CASSFNGPTYEQYF. CDR3 bases: TGTGCCAGCAGCTTTAATGGACCAACCTACGAGCAGTACTTC.

The gene calls are TRBV7-6 and TRBJ1-2, with 11 bases aligning to TRBD1. V trimming: 5 bases; J trimming: 6 bases; junction bases outside the gene matches: 11. The CDR3 runs to 16 residues. CDR1 and CDR2 (germline): SGHVS, FNYEAQ. CDR3 bases: TGTGCCAGCAGCCTTAACGAGGGACAGGGGGAGGATGGCTACACCTTC. Encoded protein: CASSLNEGQGEDGYTF.

The chain carries TRBV7-9 and TRBJ2-1; 8 bases agree with TRBD2. The length of the CDR3 is 12 residues. The V gene end was trimmed by 5 bases and the J gene end by 13 bases; junction bases not matched to a gene: 7. The germline gives CDR1 SEHNR, CDR2 FQNEAQ (reference sequence). The CDR3 bases are TGTGCCAGCAGCCCCCCCGGGACTAGTCAGTTCTTC. Residues: CASSPPGTSQFF.

The chain combines TRBV3-1 (or the pseudogene TRBV3-2) with TRBJ1-2, with D possibly TRBD1 on 6 matching bases. This CDR3 has 13 amino acids. Germline lookup yields CDR1 LGHDT and CDR2 YNNKEL (reference sequence). Between the trimmed V and J ends, which lost 3 bases and 4 bases, there was a span of 9 bases. The CDR3 DNA sequence: TGTGCCAGCAGCCACGGACAGCGCTATGGCTACACCTTC. This codes for CASSHGQRYGYTF.

In regard to this clone: The same CDR3 is also encoded by other DNA sequences in this sample. The chain employs TRBV27 and TRBJ2-7, with D maybe TRBD2 (7 bases). The V end was cut by 2 bases, the J end by 0 bases, with 11 bases between. The CDR3 totals 15 residues. Germline values: CDR1 MNHEY, CDR2 SMNVEV (reference sequence). As DNA, the CDR3 is TGTGCCAGCAGTTTAAGGGGGGGGGTCTCCTACGAGCAGTACTTC. Amino acids: CASSLRGGVSYEQYF.

This chain links TRBV12-3 or TRBV12-4 with TRBJ2-7; possible D gene TRBD2, 5 bases. This CDR3 has 12 residues. Trimming pared 2 bases from V and 6 bases from J, leaving 8 bases between. The CDR3 sequence is CASSLWESEQYF. DNA for the CDR3: TGTGCCAGCAGTTTATGGGAGAGCGAGCAGTACTTC.

The chain joins TRBV5-1 to TRBJ2-1; 8 bases align to TRBD1. The CDR3 length is 14 residues. The junction had 8 bases not matched to a gene; V was cut back by 6 bases and J by 6 bases. Germline CDR1 and CDR2: SGHRS and YFSETQ. CDR3 nucleotide sequence: TGCGCCAGCACCGACGGGACAGGTAGCAATGAGCAGTTCTTC. The encoded protein is CASTDGTGSNEQFF. Combining the CDR3 with reference TRBV5-1 and TRBJ2-1 gives the whole variable domain KAGVTQTPRYLIKTRGQQVTLSCSPISGHRSVSWYQQTPGQGLQFLFEYFSETQRNKGNFPGRFSGRQFSNSRSEMNVSTLELGDSALYLCASTDGTGSNEQFFGPGTRLTVL.

This sequence joins TRBV6-5 and TRBJ1-1; D not resolved. This CDR3 spans 13 amino acids. Germline V CDR1 and CDR2: MNHEY, SVGAGI. Trimming shortened V by 10 bases and J by 1 base, and 13 bases separated the two germline ends. The CDR3 bases are TGTGCCACCCAAGCTCAGCAGAACACTGAAGCTTTCTTT. This codes for CATQAQQNTEAFF.

The gene calls are TRBV28 and TRBJ1-4; 8 bases are shared with TRBD1. The CDR3 contains 16 residues. Trimming removed 2 bases from V and 5 bases from J; junction bases left unmatched: 7. From germline, CDR1 is MDHEN and CDR2 SYDVKM. Written as DNA, the CDR3 is TGTGCCAGCAGTTTAGATTCAGGGGGCGGAAATGAAAAACTGTTTTTT. Protein product: CASSLDSGGGNEKLFF. Looking up the rest from reference TRBV28 and TRBJ1-4 gives the full variable domain: DVKVTQSSRYLVKRTGEKVFLECVQDMDHENMFWYRQDPGLGLRLIYFSYDVKMKEKGDIPEGYSVSREKKERFSLILESASTNQTSMYLCASSLDSGGGNEKLFFGSGTQLSVL.

The rearrangement uses TRBV2 and TRBJ2-1; D remains ambiguous. Trimming shortened V by 0 bases and J by 8 bases, and 8 bases separated the two germline ends. Germline lookup yields CDR1 SNHLY and CDR2 FYNNEI. The CDR3 consists of 13 residues. The CDR3 spells CASSEASWDEQFF. CDR3 sequence (DNA): TGTGCCAGCAGTGAAGCGTCGTGGGATGAGCAGTTCTTC.

The rearrangement joins TRBV11-2 to TRBJ2-1; 9 bases align to TRBD2. The V gene's germline CDR1 is SGHAT and CDR2 FQNNGV. The CDR3 has 16 amino acids. V was clipped by 3 bases and J by 3 bases; unmatched bases: 6. This CDR3 is CASSFLAGELYNEQFF. CDR3 DNA: TGTGCCAGCAGCTTCTTAGCGGGAGAGCTCTACAATGAGCAGTTCTTC.

This chain connects TRBV25-1 to TRBJ1-4; D is undetermined. V gave up 1 base and J gave up 5 bases, with 17 bases separating them. This CDR3 is built from 17 residues. Germline CDR1 reads MGHDK; CDR2 reads SYGVNS. The CDR3 DNA reads TGTGCCAGCAGTGAATCGGGGTGGAGGCAACCAAATGAAAAACTGTTTTTT. Translated: CASSESGWRQPNEKLFF.

The CDR3 sequence: CASSQGGAQETQYF. CDR3 DNA sequence: TGTGCCAGCAGCCAAGGGGGGGCCCAAGAGACCCAGTACTTC. The chain links TRBV3-1 (or the pseudogene TRBV3-2) to TRBJ2-5; D is possibly TRBD1 or TRBD2 (6 bases each). This CDR3 has 14 amino acids. The V gene's germline CDR1 is LGHDT and CDR2 YNNKEL (reference sequence). Trimming stripped 1 base from V and 1 base from J, with 7 bases between.

V gene TRBV15 combines with J gene TRBJ2-5; D possibly corresponds to TRBD1 (6 bases). Germline V gene sequence: CDR1 LNHNV, CDR2 YYDKDF (reference sequence). Trimming shortened V by 2 bases and J by 5 bases, and 21 bases separated the two germline ends. This CDR3 spans 17 amino acids. The CDR3 nucleotides are TGTGCCACCAGCAGATCCCCACTGGGCAGGGGCGGCGAGACCCAGTACTTC. Its protein product is CATSRSPLGRGGETQYF.

The chain combines TRBV2 with TRBJ2-7; the match to TRBD1 covers 9 bases. This CDR3 has 14 amino acids. The trim removed 6 bases at V and 1 base at J, leaving 4 bases unmatched. The V gene's germline CDR1 is SNHLY and CDR2 FYNNEI. The CDR3 nucleotides read TGTGCCAGCAGCATGGACAGGGGATCCTACGAGCAGTACTTC. It codes for CASSMDRGSYEQYF.

This rearrangement joins TRBV27 to TRBJ1-4; 11 nucleotides align to TRBD1. Germline V gene sequence: CDR1 MNHEY, CDR2 SMNVEV (reference sequence). The CDR3 contains 19 residues. Losses at the gene ends were 0 bases for V and 2 bases for J; bases not matched to a gene: 8. The CDR3 sequence is CASSLSGQGALSTNEKLFF. The CDR3 DNA reads TGTGCCAGCAGTTTATCTGGACAGGGGGCCCTATCGACTAATGAAAAACTGTTTTTT.

The rearrangement uses TRBV2 and TRBJ2-1; 10 positions agree with TRBD2. CDR1 SNHLY and CDR2 FYNNEI come from the germline V gene. The CDR3 totals 14 residues. The ends lost 6 bases at V and 7 bases at J; junction bases unmatched: 6. The CDR3 region has the DNA TGTGCCAGCAGGAGAGCGGGAGGGAGAAATGAGCAGTTCTTC. Residues: CASRRAGGRNEQFF.

This clone was seen a handful of times. J is TRBJ2-5 and V is TRBV6-5; D may be TRBD1 (5 bases). The germline V gene encodes CDR1 MNHEY and CDR2 SVGAGI. V was pared by 5 bases and J by 5 bases, with 12 bases between. The CDR3 length is 13 residues. The DNA for the CDR3 is TGTGCCAGCAGTACGTCAGGGTGGGAGACCCAGTACTTC. Translated: CASSTSGWETQYF.

In its sample, this clone was seen once. The chain is built from TRBV3-1 (or the pseudogene TRBV3-2) and TRBJ2-2, with D unresolved. V was trimmed by 4 bases and J by 3 bases, leaving 9 bases between them. The V gene's germline CDR1 is LGHDT and CDR2 YNNKEL (reference sequence). The CDR3 has 14 amino acids. In DNA, the CDR3 is TGTGCCAGCAGCCTTCCTGGACACACCGGGGAGCTGTTTTTT. Its translation: CASSLPGHTGELFF.

The V call is TRBV6-5, the J call TRBJ2-1, with D unresolved. Looked up from germline, CDR1 is MNHEY and CDR2 is SVGAGI. This CDR3 is 14 amino acids long. Trimming took off 4 bases at V and 6 bases at J, with 13 bases between the two ends. CDR3: CASSLEITGNEQFF. In DNA, the CDR3 is TGTGCCAGCAGTTTAGAGATCACGGGCAATGAGCAGTTCTTC.

CDR3 coding DNA: TGTGCCAGCAGCCGGACATCTCAAGAGACCCAGTACTTC. Its protein is CASSRTSQETQYF. The chain uses TRBV7-7 and TRBJ2-5, with a tentative D call TRBD1 (5 bases). V lost 5 bases and J 2 bases, leaving 9 bases between the germline ends. CDR1 is SSHAT and CDR2 is FNYEAQ in the germline V gene (reference sequence). The CDR3 is 13 amino acids.

The chain combines TRBV27 with TRBJ2-7; D perhaps matches TRBD2 (6 bases). Germline-derived CDR1 and CDR2 are MNHEY and SMNVEV (reference sequence). The CDR3 is 15 residues long. The V end was cut by 2 bases, the J end by 2 bases, with 13 bases between. CDR3 amino acids: CASSLGFGLTYEQYF. CDR3 DNA sequence: TGTGCCAGCAGTTTAGGGTTTGGACTAACCTACGAGCAGTACTTC.

The table lists this clone with a count of one. V gene TRBV27 combines with J gene TRBJ2-2; 7 nucleotides line up with TRBD2. V gave up 3 bases and J gave up 5 bases; unmatched junction bases: 3. Germline assignment: CDR1 MNHEY and CDR2 SMNVEV (reference sequence). The CDR3 totals 14 residues. This CDR3 reads CASSLGTKTGELFF. The CDR3 bases are TGTGCCAGCAGTTTGGGGACTAAAACCGGGGAGCTGTTTTTT.

V gene TRBV11-2 combines with J gene TRBJ2-5; tentatively, D is TRBD2 (5 bases). The CDR3 contains 16 residues. Trimming removed 1 base from V and 2 bases from J, with 14 bases in between. Germline V gene data show CDR1 as SGHAT and CDR2 as FQNNGV. The CDR3 sequence: CASSLGNGLEQETQYF. CDR3 DNA sequence: TGTGCCAGCAGCTTAGGGAACGGACTTGAGCAAGAGACCCAGTACTTC.

The rearrangement joins TRBV6-5 to TRBJ1-1; unclear D gene. Germline loops: CDR1 MNHEY, CDR2 SVGAGI. The CDR3 consists of 13 residues. V lost 6 bases and J lost 0, with 8 bases in between. This chain's CDR3 is CASRMGMNTEAFF. The CDR3 bases are TGTGCCAGCAGGATGGGCATGAACACTGAAGCTTTCTTT.

The chain couples TRBV20-1 to TRBJ2-7; D unresolved. Germline CDR1 and CDR2: DFQATT and SNEGSKA (reference sequence). The CDR3 is 10 amino acids. Deletions cut 2 bases from V and 7 bases from J, with 6 bases between. The CDR3 spells CSARSGEQYF. The CDR3 coding sequence is TGCAGTGCTAGATCCGGGGAGCAGTACTTC.

This clone was detected once. The chain combines TRBV6-5 with TRBJ2-7; D possibly uses TRBD1 or TRBD2 (7 bases each). V lost 7 bases to trimming and J lost 0 bases, with 16 bases between them. Per germline, CDR1 MNHEY and CDR2 SVGAGI. This CDR3 has 15 amino acids. The CDR3 spells CASKGRDSNSYEQYF. The CDR3 DNA is TGTGCCAGCAAAGGGAGGGACAGCAACTCCTACGAGCAGTACTTC.

J is TRBJ1-2 and V is TRBV28, with no clear D. The V and J ends lost 0 bases and 0 bases respectively, with 17 bases between them. Germline V gene sequence: CDR1 MDHEN, CDR2 SYDVKM. CDR3 length: 18 amino acids. The CDR3 spells CASSLWSIRPDSNYGYTF. The CDR3 region has the DNA TGTGCCAGCAGTTTATGGAGCATAAGACCCGACTCTAACTATGGCTACACCTTC.